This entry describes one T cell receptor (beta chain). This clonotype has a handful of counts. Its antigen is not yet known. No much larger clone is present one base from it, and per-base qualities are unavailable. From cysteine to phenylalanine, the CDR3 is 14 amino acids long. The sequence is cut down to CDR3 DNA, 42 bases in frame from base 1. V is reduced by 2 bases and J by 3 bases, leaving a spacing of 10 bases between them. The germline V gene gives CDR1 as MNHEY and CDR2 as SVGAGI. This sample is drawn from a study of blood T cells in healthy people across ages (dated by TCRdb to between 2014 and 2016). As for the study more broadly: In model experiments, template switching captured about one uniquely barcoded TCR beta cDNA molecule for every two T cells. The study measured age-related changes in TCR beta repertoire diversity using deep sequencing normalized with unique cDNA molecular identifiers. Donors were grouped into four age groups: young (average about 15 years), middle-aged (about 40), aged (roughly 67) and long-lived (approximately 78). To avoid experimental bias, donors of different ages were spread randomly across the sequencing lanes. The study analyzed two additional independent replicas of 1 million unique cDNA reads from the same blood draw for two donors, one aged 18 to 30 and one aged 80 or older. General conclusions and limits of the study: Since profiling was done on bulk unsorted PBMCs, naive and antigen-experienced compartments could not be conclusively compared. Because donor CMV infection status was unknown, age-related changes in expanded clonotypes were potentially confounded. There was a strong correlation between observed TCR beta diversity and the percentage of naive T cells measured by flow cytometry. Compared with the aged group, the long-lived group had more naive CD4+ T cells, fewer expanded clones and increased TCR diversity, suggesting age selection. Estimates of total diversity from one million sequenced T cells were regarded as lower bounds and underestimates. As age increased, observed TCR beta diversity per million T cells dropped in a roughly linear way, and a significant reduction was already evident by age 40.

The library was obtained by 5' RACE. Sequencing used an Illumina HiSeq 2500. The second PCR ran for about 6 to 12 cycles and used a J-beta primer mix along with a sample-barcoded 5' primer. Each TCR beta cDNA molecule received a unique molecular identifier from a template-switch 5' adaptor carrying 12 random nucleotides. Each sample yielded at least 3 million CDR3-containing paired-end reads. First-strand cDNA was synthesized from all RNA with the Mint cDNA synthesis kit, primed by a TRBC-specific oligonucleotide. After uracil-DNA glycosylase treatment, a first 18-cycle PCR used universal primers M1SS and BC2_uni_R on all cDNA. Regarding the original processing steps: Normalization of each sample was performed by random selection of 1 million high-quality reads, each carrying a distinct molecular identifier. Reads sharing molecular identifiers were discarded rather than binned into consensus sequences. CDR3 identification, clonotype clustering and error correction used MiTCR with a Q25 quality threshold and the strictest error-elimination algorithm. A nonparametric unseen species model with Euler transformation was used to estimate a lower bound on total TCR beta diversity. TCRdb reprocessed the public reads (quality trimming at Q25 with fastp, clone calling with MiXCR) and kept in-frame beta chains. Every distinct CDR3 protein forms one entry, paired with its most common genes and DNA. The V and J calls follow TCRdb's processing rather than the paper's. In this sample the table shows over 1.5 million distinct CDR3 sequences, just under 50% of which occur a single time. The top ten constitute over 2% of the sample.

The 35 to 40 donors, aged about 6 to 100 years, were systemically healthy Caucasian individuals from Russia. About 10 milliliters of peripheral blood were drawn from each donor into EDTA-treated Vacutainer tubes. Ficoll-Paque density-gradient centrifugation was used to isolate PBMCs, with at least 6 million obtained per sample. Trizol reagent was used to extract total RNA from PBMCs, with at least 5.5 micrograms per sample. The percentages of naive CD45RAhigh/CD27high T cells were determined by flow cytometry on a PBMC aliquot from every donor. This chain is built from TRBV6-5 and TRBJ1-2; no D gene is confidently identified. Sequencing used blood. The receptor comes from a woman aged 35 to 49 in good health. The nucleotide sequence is TGTGCCAGCAGTTACAACCTGGCCGACTATGGCTACACCTTC. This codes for CASSYNLADYGYTF.